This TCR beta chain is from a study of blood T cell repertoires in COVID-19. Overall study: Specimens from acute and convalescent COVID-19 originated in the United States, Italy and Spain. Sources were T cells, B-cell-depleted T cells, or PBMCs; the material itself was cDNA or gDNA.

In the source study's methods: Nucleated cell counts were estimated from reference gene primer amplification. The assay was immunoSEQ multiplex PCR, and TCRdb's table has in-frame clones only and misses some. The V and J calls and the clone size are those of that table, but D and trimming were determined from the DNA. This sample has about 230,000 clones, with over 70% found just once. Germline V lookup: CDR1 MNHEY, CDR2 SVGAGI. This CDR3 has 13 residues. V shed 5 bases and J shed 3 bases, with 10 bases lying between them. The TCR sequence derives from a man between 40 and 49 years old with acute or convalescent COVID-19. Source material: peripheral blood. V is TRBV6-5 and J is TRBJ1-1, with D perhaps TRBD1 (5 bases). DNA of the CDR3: TGTGCCAGCAGTCAACAGGTTTACACTGAAGCTTTCTTT. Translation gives CASSQQVYTEAFF.